This TCR beta chain was profiled in a study of regulatory and conventional T cells in RAG deficiency. Study outcomes and limitations: These Omenn syndrome Treg sorts may hold peripherally activated cells instead. Treg unique TCR beta sequences were 90 to 100-fold fewer in Omenn syndrome and CID/AS patients than controls. RAG-deficient patients showed markedly lower Shannon entropy and higher Simpson indices than control T-cell subsets. Shorter CDR3s in all patient subsets; >90% Treg-Tconv overlap in Omenn.

The CDR3 sequence is 14 residues long. V shed 6 bases, J shed 5 bases, and the junction held 7 bases outside the gene matches. Germline loops: CDR1 SEHNR, CDR2 FQNEAQ (reference sequence). Regulatory T cells were sorted from blood as CD4+ CD25-high CD127-low cells. Profiling relied on immunoSEQ multiplex PCR, and the TCRdb table lists in-frame clones only, not all of them. This repertoire shows roughly 11,000 clones, approximately 94% found once; its top ten account for 1.3% to 1.5%. This clone was observed a single time. The antigen remains undetermined. These same data were also listed under a study on regulatory T cells. That source notes: The PCR used 52 TRBV and 13 TRBJ primers.

The rearrangement uses TRBV7-9 and TRBJ2-1; TRBD1 matches 7 bases. The sequencing sample was made of CD127- CD25+ CD4+ Tregs sorted from blood. This sequence originates from a human donor in good health. The CDR3 sequence is CASRKTGYDNEQFF. In nucleotides, the CDR3 is TGTGCCAGCAGAAAGACAGGGTACGACAATGAGCAGTTCTTC.